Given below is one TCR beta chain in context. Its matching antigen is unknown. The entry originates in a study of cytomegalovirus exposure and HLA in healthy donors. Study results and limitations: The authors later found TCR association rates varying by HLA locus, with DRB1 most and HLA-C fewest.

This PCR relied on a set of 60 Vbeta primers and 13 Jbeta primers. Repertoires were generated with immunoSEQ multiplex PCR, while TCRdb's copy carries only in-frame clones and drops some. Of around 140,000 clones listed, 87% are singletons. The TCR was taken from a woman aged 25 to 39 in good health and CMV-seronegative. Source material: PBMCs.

The chain's CDR3 is CAWTPGQGYEQYF. CDR3 sequence (DNA): TGTGCCTGGACTCCGGGACAGGGATACGAGCAGTACTTC. The chain uses TRBV30 and TRBJ2-7; TRBD1 aligns across 9 bases. V lost 4 bases, J lost 4 bases, and 5 bases stayed unmatched. This CDR3 is 13 amino acids long. Germline CDR1 and CDR2: GTSNPN and SVGIG (reference sequence).